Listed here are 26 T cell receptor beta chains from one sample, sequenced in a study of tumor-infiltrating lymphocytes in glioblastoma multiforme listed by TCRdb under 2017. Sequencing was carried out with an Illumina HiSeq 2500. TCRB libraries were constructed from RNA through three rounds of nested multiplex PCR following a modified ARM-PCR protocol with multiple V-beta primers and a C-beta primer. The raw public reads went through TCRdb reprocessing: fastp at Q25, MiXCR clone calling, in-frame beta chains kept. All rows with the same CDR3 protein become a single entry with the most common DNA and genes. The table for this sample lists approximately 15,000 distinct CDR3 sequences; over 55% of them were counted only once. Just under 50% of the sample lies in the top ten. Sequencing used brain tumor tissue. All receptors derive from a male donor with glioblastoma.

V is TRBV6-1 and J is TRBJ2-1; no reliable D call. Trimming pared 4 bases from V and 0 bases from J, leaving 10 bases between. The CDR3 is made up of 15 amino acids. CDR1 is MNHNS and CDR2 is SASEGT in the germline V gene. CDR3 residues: CASSVDQSSYNEQFF. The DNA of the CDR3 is TGTGCCAGCAGTGTCGACCAGAGCTCCTACAATGAGCAGTTCTTC.

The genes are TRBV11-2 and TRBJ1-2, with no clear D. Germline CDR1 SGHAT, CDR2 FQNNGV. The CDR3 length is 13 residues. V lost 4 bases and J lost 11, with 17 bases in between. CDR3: CASSSTRASGYTF. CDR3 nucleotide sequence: TGTGCCAGCAGCTCGACGCGAGCATCGGGGTACACCTTC.

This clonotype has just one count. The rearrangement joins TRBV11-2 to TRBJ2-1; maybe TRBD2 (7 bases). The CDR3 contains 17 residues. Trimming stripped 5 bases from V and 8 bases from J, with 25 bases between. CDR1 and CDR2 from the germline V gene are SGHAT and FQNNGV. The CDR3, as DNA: TGTGCCAGCAGCCCACGGAGCAGGGGAGGGATGAACTATGAGCAGTTCTTC. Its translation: CASSPRSRGGMNYEQFF. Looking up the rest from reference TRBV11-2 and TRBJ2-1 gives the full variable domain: EAGVAQSPRYKIIEKRQSVAFWCNPISGHATLYWYQQILGQGPKLLIQFQNNGVVDDSQLPKDRFSAERLKGVDSTLKIQPAKLEDSAVYLCASSPRSRGGMNYEQFFGPGTRLTVL.

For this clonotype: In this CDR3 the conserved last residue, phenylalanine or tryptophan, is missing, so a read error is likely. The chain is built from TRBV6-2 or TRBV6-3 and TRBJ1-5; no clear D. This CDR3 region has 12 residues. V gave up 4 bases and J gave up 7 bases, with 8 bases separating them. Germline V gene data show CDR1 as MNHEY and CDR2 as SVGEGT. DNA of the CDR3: TGTGCCAGCAGTTTCCCGAGGCAGCCCCAGCATCTT. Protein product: CASSFPRQPQHL.

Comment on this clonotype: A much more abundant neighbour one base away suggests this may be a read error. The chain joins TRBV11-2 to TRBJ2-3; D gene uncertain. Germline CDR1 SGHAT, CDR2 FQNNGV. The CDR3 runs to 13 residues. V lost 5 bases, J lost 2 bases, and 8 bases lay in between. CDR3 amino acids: CASSPRPTDTQYF. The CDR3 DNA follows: TGTGCCAGCAGCCCCCGACCCACAGATACGCAGTATTTT.

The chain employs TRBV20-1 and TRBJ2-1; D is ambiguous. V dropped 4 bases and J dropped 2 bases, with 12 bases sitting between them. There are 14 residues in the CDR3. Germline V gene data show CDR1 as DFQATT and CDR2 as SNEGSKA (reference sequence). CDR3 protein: CSAMPGGPYNEQFF. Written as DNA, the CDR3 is TGCAGTGCTATGCCAGGCGGCCCCTACAATGAGCAGTTCTTC.

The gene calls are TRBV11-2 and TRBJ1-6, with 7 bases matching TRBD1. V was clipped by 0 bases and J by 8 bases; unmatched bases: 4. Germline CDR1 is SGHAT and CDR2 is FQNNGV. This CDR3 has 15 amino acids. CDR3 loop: CASSLEAGGHSPLHF. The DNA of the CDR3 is TGTGCCAGCAGCTTAGAGGCAGGGGGGCATTCACCCCTCCACTTT.

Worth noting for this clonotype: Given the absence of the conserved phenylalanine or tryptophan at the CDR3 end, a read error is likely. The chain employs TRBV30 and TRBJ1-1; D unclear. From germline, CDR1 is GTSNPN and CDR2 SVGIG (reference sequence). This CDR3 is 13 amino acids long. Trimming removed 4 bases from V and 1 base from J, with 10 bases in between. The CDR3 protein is CAWICLGNTEAFS. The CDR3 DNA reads TGTGCCTGGATATGCCTGGGGAACACTGAAGCTTTCTCT.

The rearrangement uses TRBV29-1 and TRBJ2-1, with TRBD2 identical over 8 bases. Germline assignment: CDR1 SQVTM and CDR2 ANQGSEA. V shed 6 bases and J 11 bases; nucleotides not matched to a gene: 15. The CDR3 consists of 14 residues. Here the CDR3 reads CSVGRLIAGNKQFF. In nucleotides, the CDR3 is TGCAGCGTAGGAAGATTGATAGCGGGAAATAAGCAGTTCTTC.

The CDR3 region is CASSLMHGRMLYF. CDR3 bases: TGTGCCAGCAGCTTAATGCACGGGAGGATGTTGTATTTT. The V and J genes are TRBV7-3 and TRBJ2-3, with 7 bases identical to TRBD2. Germline assignment: CDR1 SGHTA and CDR2 FQGTGA. The junction had 9 bases not matched to a gene; V was cut back by 1 base and J by 14 bases. The CDR3 totals 13 residues.

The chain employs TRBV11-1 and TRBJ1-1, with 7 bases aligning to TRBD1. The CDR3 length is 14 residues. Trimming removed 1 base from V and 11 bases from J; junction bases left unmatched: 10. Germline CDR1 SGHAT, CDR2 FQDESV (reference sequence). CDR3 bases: TGTGCCAGCAGCTTAGAGGCGTGGGACAGCGAGGCTTTCTTT. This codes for CASSLEAWDSEAFF.

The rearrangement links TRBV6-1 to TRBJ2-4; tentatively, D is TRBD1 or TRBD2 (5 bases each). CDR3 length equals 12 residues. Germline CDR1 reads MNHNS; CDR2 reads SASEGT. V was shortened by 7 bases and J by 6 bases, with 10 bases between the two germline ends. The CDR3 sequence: CASTGTSNIQYF. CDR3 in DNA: TGTGCCAGCACCGGGACCTCAAACATTCAGTACTTC.

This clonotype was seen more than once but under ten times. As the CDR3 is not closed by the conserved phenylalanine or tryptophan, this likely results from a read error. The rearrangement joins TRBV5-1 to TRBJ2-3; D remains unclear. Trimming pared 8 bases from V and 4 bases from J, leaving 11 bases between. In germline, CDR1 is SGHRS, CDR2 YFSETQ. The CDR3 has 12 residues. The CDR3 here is CASSRASDTQYL. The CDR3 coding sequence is TGCGCCAGTAGCCGGGCCTCAGATACGCAGTATTTG.

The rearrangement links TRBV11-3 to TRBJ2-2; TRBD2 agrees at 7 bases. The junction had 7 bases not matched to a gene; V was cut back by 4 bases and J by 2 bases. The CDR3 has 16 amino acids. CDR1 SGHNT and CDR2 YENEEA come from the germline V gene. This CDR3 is CASSSRAGVNTGELFF. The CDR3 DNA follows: TGTGCCAGCAGCTCCCGGGCGGGGGTAAACACCGGGGAGCTGTTTTTT.

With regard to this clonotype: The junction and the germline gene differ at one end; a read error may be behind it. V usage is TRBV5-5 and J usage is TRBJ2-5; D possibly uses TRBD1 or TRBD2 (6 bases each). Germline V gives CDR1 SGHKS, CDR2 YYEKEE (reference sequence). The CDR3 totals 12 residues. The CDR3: CVSSLGGETRHF. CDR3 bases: TGTGTCAGCAGTTTGGGGGGCGAGACCCGGCACTTC.

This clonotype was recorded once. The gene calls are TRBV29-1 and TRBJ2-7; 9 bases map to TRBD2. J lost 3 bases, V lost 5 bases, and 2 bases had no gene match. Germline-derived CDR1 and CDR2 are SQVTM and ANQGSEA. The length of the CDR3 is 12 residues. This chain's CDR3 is CSVSTSGYEQYF. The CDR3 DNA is TGCAGCGTTTCGACTAGCGGCTACGAGCAGTACTTC.

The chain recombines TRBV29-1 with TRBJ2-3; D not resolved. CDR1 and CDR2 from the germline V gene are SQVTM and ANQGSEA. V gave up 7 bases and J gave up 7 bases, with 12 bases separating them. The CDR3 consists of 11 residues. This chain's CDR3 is CSAGPVNTQYF. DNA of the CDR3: TGCAGCGCCGGACCAGTCAATACGCAGTATTTT.

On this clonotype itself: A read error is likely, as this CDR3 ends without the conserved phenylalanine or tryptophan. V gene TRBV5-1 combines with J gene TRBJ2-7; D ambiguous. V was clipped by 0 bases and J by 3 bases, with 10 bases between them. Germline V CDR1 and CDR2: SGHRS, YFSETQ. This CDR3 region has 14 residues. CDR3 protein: CASSLVQENYEQYL. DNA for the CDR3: TGCGCCAGCAGCTTGGTTCAAGAGAACTACGAGCAGTACTTG.

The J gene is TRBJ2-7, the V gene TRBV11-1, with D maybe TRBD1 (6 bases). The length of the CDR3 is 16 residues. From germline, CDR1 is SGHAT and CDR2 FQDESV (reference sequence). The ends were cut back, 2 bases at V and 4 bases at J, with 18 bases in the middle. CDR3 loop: CASSLRRLGRGYEQYF. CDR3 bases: TGTGCCAGCAGCTTAAGGCGTCTGGGCAGGGGATACGAGCAGTACTTC.

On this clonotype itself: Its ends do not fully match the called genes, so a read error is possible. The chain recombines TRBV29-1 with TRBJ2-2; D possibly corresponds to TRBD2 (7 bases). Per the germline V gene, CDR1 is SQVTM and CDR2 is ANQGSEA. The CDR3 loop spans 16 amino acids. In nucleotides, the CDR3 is TGCATCGTCAAGCGTCCGGGGGGCGAGACGACCGGGGAGCTCTTTTTT. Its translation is CIVKRPGGETTGELFF.

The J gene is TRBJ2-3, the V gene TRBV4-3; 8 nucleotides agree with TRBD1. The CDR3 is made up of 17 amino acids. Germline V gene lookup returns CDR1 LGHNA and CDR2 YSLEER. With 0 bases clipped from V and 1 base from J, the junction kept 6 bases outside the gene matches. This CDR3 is CASSQDVPGQGTDTQYF. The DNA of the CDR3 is TGCGCCAGCAGCCAAGATGTACCGGGACAGGGCACAGATACGCAGTATTTT.

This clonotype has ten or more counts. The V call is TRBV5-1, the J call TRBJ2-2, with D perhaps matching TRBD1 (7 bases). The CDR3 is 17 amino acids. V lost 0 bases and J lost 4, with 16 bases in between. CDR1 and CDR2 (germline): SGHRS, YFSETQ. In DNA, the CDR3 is TGCGCCAGCAGCTTGGCACCGGTGCGGGACAGCACCGGGGAGCTGTTTTTT. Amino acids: CASSLAPVRDSTGELFF.

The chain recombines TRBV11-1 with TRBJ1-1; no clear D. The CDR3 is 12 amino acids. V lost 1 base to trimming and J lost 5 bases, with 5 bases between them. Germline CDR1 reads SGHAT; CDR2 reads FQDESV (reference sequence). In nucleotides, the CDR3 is TGTGCCAGCAGCTTAGTACAGACTGAAGCTTTCTTT. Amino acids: CASSLVQTEAFF.

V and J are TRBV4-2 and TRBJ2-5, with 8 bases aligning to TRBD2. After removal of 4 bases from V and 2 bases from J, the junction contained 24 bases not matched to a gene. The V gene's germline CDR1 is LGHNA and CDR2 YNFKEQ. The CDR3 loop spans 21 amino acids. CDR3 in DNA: TGTGCCAGCAGCCTAGAGAAGATCGGGACATGGGGATCGGGGGGGCAAGAGACCCAGTACTTC. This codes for CASSLEKIGTWGSGGQETQYF.

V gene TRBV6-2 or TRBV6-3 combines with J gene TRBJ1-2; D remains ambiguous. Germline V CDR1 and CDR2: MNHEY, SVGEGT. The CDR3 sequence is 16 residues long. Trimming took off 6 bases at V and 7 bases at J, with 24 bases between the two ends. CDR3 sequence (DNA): TGTGCCAGCAGGGAGCCGGACGGTCGGATGAATCGTGGCTACACCTTC. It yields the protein CASREPDGRMNRGYTF.

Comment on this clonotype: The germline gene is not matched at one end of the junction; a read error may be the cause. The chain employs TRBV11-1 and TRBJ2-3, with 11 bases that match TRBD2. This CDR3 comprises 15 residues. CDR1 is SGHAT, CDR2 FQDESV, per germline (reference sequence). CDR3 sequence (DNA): TGTGCCAGCAGCTTGACTAGCGGGGAGCACAGATACGCAGTATTT. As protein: CASSLTSGEHRYAVF.